These 2 T cell receptor beta chains were sequenced from one sample in a study of blood T cell repertoires in COVID-19. The assay was immunoSEQ multiplex PCR, and TCRdb's table has in-frame clones only and misses some. This sample yields around 330,000 clones, of which roughly 87% are seen a single time; 8.5% to 10% belongs to the top ten. The sequencing input was PBMCs or T cells enriched from blood (not recorded which). The origin of the receptors is a woman under 30 who had recovered from COVID-19.

The V gene is TRBV18, the J gene TRBJ2-5; 9 bases line up with TRBD1. In germline, CDR1 is KGHSH, CDR2 LQKENI. This CDR3 is built from 15 residues. V shed 3 bases, J shed 5 bases, and the junction held 7 bases outside the gene matches. The CDR3, as DNA: TGTGCCAGCTCACCGAAGATAACAGGGGGCGAGACCCAGTACTTC. Amino acids: CASSPKITGGETQYF.

V is TRBV4-2 and J is TRBJ1-1; 7 positions match TRBD1. Germline assignment: CDR1 LGHNA and CDR2 YNFKEQ. This CDR3 comprises 12 residues. Losses at the gene ends were 7 bases for V and 4 bases for J; bases not matched to a gene: 3. CDR3 coding DNA: TGTGCCAGCAAAAAGGGGGCCACTGAAGCTTTCTTT. Protein sequence: CASKKGATEAFF.